This TCR beta chain was recorded in a study of T cell responses to AZD1222 COVID-19 vaccine. Points from the study as a whole: Females outnumbered males among donors, who were mostly white British; clonal diversity was possibly underestimated. Vaccine-related CD4 TCRs covered spike, predominating at 160-218 and 743-854.

Details on this clone: Its cognate antigen is unknown.

The assay was immunoSEQ multiplex PCR, and TCRdb's table has in-frame clones only and misses some. This table has about 150,000 clones, around 90% appearing once. The germline CDR1 and CDR2 sequences are SGHRS and YFSETQ. This CDR3 contains 15 residues. J was trimmed by 4 bases and V by 2 bases; bases with no gene match: 6. The sample in question was peripheral blood, obtained on day 0 of AZD1222 vaccination. The source of this sequence is an adult in good health. The chain couples TRBV5-1 to TRBJ1-5, with 7 nucleotides matching TRBD1. DNA for the CDR3: TGCGCCAGCAGCTTTGCTCCAGGGGGAAATCAGCCCCAGCATTTT. This codes for CASSFAPGGNQPQHF. Based on the CDR3 plus reference TRBV5-1 and TRBJ1-5, the full variable domain is KAGVTQTPRYLIKTRGQQVTLSCSPISGHRSVSWYQQTPGQGLQFLFEYFSETQRNKGNFPGRFSGRQFSNSRSEMNVSTLELGDSALYLCASSFAPGGNQPQHFGDGTRLSIL.